A single sample is the source of the 18 T cell receptor beta chains below, sequenced in a study of CD8+CD57+ T cells in acquired aplastic anemia. Patients chosen for sequencing had shown CD8+CD57+ cell expansion by flow cytometry. The study profiled TCR beta VDJ and CDR3 using genomic DNA as template. Each CDR3 protein gets one entry after TCRdb re-called the reads with MiXCR. The table shows 450,000 to 550,000 distinct CDR3 sequences, with over 25% occurring only once. The material sequenced was sorted CD4+, CD8+, or CD8+CD57+ T cells (not recorded which) from PBMCs. Source of these receptors: a human donor with aplastic anemia.

The chain uses TRBV15 and TRBJ1-6, with D unresolved. Deletions cut 4 bases from V and 8 bases from J, with 15 bases between. The CDR3 is 15 residues long. From germline, CDR1 is LNHNV and CDR2 YYDKDF (reference sequence). Here the CDR3 reads CATSTPGINDSPLHF. The CDR3 region has the DNA TGTGCCACCAGCACCCCGGGGATAAACGATTCACCCCTCCACTTT.

This clonotype was found a few times. The chain combines TRBV6-4 with TRBJ1-1, with a tentative D call TRBD1 (5 bases). Germline CDR1 MRHNA, CDR2 SNTAGT. Trimming pared 7 bases from V and 4 bases from J, leaving 13 bases between. The CDR3 contains 13 residues. The DNA for the CDR3 is TGTGCCAGCAAGACCCCAAGGGGCACTGAAGCTTTCTTT. Amino acids: CASKTPRGTEAFF.

The chain recombines TRBV19 with TRBJ2-5, with 8 bases identical to TRBD1. CDR3 length: 11 residues. CDR1 LNHDA and CDR2 SQIVND come from the germline V gene (reference sequence). The V and J ends lost 11 bases and 5 bases, in that order; junction bases with no gene match: 4. In DNA form, the CDR3 reads TGTGCCGGTTACAGGGGGGAGACCCAGTACTTC. Amino acids: CAGYRGETQYF.

Comments on this clonotype: A much larger clone differs from this one at a single base, so this may be a read error. The V call is TRBV2, the J call TRBJ2-5; 8 bases are shared with TRBD2. The CDR3 totals 14 residues. J lost 4 bases, V lost 0 bases, and 1 base had no gene match. Germline-derived CDR1 and CDR2 are SNHLY and FYNNEI. CDR3 sequence: CASSEASGAETQYF. The CDR3 DNA sequence: TGTGCCAGCAGTGAAGCTAGCGGGGCAGAGACCCAGTACTTC. Using reference TRBV2 and TRBJ2-5 for the parts outside the CDR3, the full variable domain is EPEVTQTPSHQVTQMGQEVILRCVPISNHLYFYWYRQILGQKVEFLVSFYNNEISEKSEIFDDQFSVERPDGSNFTLKIRSTKLEDSAMYFCASSEASGAETQYFGPGTRLLVL.

Ten or more counts support this clonotype. The genes are TRBV12-3 or TRBV12-4 and TRBJ1-2; the D gene is possibly TRBD1 (5 bases). The CDR3 is 11 amino acids. V was clipped by 2 bases and J by 8 bases, with 6 bases between them. The CDR3 region has the DNA TGTGCCAGCAGTTTATGGGACGGCTACACCTTC. Residues: CASSLWDGYTF.

The chain is built from TRBV10-2 and TRBJ1-1; unclear D gene. Per germline, CDR1 WSHSY and CDR2 SAAADI. The CDR3 runs to 15 residues. Trimming shortened V by 11 bases and J by 0 bases, and 19 bases separated the two germline ends. The CDR3 loop reads CAGSEEGVMNTEAFF. CDR3 DNA sequence: TGCGCCGGTAGTGAGGAGGGTGTAATGAACACTGAAGCTTTCTTT.

CDR3 coding DNA: TGTGCCACCAGCAGAGCACATACCTGGAGCAATCAGCCCCAGCATTTT. Amino acid sequence: CATSRAHTWSNQPQHF. The chain links TRBV15 to TRBJ1-5, with D hard to call. Trimming removed 1 base at V and 1 base at J, with 11 bases between. The CDR3 is 16 residues long. Germline loops: CDR1 LNHNV, CDR2 YYDKDF (reference sequence).

The V and J genes are TRBV4-1 and TRBJ2-7; D gene unclear. The CDR3 has 16 amino acids. The germline CDR1 and CDR2 sequences are MGHRA and YSYEKL. V shed 0 bases and J shed 0 bases, with 12 bases lying between them. CDR3 amino acids: CASSQDSPTPSYEQYF. The CDR3 DNA follows: TGCGCCAGCAGCCAAGATTCGCCCACCCCCTCCTACGAGCAGTACTTC.

Comment on this clonotype: This may come from a read error, since a much larger clone is one base off. V usage is TRBV11-3 and J usage is TRBJ1-6; D uncertain. This CDR3 spans 14 amino acids. Germline V gives CDR1 SGHNT, CDR2 YENEEA. CDR3 sequence (DNA): TGTGCCAGCAGCTTAGACGGATTAAATTCACCCTTCCACTTT. This sequence encodes CASSLDGLNSPFHF.

At least ten counts were recorded for this clonotype. J is TRBJ2-7 and V is TRBV7-2; 7 bases match TRBD2. The CDR3 is made up of 17 amino acids. Trimming removed 0 bases from V and 2 bases from J; junction bases left unmatched: 10. CDR1 and CDR2 (germline): SGHTA, FQGNSA. CDR3 region: CASSLARAGAGTYEQYF. The CDR3 nucleotides are TGTGCCAGCAGCTTAGCGCGGGCGGGAGCAGGGACCTACGAGCAGTACTTC.

For this clonotype: Mismatch with germline at one junction end may stem from a read error. The gene calls are TRBV7-9 and TRBJ1-3, with a weak D call TRBD1 (5 bases). Germline-derived CDR1 and CDR2 are SEHNR and FQNEAQ (reference sequence). CDR3 length: 15 residues. The CDR3 reads CASSVKQEGGTTIYF. The CDR3 DNA follows: TGTGCCAGCAGCGTAAAACAGGAGGGCGGAACCACCATATATTTT.

Turning to this clonotype: One end of the junction is discordant with germline, which a read error may explain. The chain joins TRBV24-1 to TRBJ1-2, with D tentatively TRBD1 (6 bases). This CDR3 is 13 amino acids long. Looked up from germline, CDR1 is KGHDR and CDR2 is SFDVKD. CDR3 nucleotides: TGTGCCACGAGGTCGGCGGGGGGCCACGGCTACGCCTTC. Amino acids: CATRSAGGHGYAF.

Many counts were recorded for this clonotype. This sequence joins TRBV7-9 and TRBJ1-6; D is ambiguous. The CDR3 has 12 residues. Trimming left V 5 bases short and J 9 bases short, with 8 bases between. CDR1 and CDR2 (germline): SEHNR, FQNEAQ (reference sequence). The CDR3: CASSAGVSPLHF. In DNA form, the CDR3 reads TGTGCCAGCAGCGCGGGCGTTTCACCCCTCCACTTT.

This rearrangement joins TRBV12-3 or TRBV12-4 to TRBJ1-3, with 7 bases fitting TRBD1. The CDR3 contains 14 residues. The V and J ends lost 4 bases and 3 bases, in that order; junction bases with no gene match: 3. This chain's CDR3 is CASSSAGGGNTIYF. The CDR3 DNA sequence: TGTGCCAGCAGTTCGGCAGGGGGTGGAAACACCATATATTTT.

This clonotype has ten or more counts. The genes are TRBV19 and TRBJ1-1; TRBD1 might be the D (5 bases). V lost 7 bases, J lost 4 bases, and 16 bases lay in between. The CDR3 sequence is 14 residues long. Germline V CDR1 and CDR2: LNHDA, SQIVND (reference sequence). CDR3 sequence reads: CASISPVRGTEAFF. CDR3 nucleotide sequence: TGTGCCAGTATCTCCCCGGTAAGGGGCACTGAAGCTTTCTTT.

The rearrangement links TRBV2 to TRBJ1-2; TRBD1 is a possible D gene (6 bases). The V gene lost 3 bases and the J gene lost 6 bases, with 11 bases spanning the gap. The germline CDR1 and CDR2 sequences are SNHLY and FYNNEI. The CDR3 loop spans 13 amino acids. CDR3 protein: CASSESGADGYTF. Written as DNA, the CDR3 is TGTGCCAGCAGTGAGTCGGGGGCGGATGGCTACACCTTC.

This clonotype was detected a few times. The V call is TRBV29-1, the J call TRBJ1-1; 8 bases fit TRBD1. The V gene end was trimmed by 5 bases and the J gene end by 1 base; junction bases not matched to a gene: 6. CDR1 SQVTM and CDR2 ANQGSEA come from the germline V gene. The length of the CDR3 is 14 residues. In DNA form, the CDR3 reads TGCAGCGTTACGCCGGGACAGGAGAACACTGAAGCTTTCTTT. This translates into CSVTPGQENTEAFF.

On this clonotype: Given the absence of the conserved phenylalanine or tryptophan at the CDR3 end, a read error is likely. V and J are TRBV12-3 or TRBV12-4 and TRBJ1-2, with D unresolved. The V end was cut by 6 bases, the J end by 5 bases, with 10 bases between. CDR3 length: 12 amino acids. CDR3 region: CASRKDGYGYTL. CDR3 DNA: TGTGCCAGCAGAAAGGACGGTTATGGCTACACCCTC.